The clone carrying this TCR beta chain was observed many times. Its specificity is unknown. Libraries for TCR beta were made by quantitative 5'-RACE with molecular barcodes. A single record per CDR3 protein comes from TCRdb applying MiXCR to the 5' RACE reads. The repertoire holds some 30,000 distinct CDR3 sequences, with 7.2% as singletons. Germline V gene sequence: CDR1 SGHRS, CDR2 YFSETQ. The CDR3 runs 14 residues. V shed 4 bases and J 5 bases; nucleotides not matched to a gene: 5. This specimen comes from a study of CD8 T cells in ankylosing spondylitis. Study conclusions and caveats: Reportedly, significant enrichment of disease-linked clones occurred in matched ankylosing spondylitis synovial fluid. Made up of eight highly homologous variants, a TCR beta motif appeared characteristic of ankylosing spondylitis blood.

The TCR comes from a male donor with ankylosing spondylitis or in good health (not recorded which). This chain links TRBV5-1 with TRBJ2-5, with 10 positions matching TRBD1. The sequencing sample was made of blood, either unsorted or a sorted T cell fraction (not recorded which). The CDR3 protein is CASSPGQGTETQYF. In DNA, the CDR3 is TGCGCCAGCAGCCCGGGACAGGGGACGGAGACCCAGTACTTC.